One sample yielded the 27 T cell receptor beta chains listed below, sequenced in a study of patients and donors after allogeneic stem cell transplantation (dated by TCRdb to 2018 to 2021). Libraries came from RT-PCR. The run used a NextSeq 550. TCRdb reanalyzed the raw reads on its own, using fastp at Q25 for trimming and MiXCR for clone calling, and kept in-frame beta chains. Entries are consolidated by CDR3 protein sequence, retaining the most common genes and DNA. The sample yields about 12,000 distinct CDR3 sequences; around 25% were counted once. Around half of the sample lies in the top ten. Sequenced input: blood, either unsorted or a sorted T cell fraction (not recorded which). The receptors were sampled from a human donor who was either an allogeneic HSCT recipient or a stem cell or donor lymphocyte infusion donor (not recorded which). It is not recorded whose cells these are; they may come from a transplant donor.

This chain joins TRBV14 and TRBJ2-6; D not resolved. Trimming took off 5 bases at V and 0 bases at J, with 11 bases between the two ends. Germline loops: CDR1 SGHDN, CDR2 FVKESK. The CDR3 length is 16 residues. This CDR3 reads CASSLSLISGANVLTF. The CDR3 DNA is TGTGCCAGCAGCTTGTCACTAATCTCTGGGGCCAACGTCCTGACTTTC.

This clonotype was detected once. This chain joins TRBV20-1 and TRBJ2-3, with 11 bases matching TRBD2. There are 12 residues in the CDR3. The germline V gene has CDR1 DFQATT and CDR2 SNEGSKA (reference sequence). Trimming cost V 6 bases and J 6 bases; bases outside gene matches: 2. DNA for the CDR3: TGCAGTGCATTAGCGGGAGGGGATACGCAGTATTTT. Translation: CSALAGGDTQYF.

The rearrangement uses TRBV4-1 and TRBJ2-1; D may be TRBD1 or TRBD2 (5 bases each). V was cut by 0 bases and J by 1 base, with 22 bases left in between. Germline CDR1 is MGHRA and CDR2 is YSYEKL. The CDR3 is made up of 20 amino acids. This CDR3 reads CASSQDLGWDGIQSYNEQFF. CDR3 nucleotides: TGCGCCAGCAGCCAAGATTTGGGGTGGGACGGCATCCAATCCTACAATGAGCAGTTCTTC.

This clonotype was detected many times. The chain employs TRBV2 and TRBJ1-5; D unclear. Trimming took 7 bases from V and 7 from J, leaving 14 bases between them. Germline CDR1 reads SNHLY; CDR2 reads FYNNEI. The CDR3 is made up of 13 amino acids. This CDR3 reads CASKDFPLQPQHF. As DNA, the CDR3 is TGTGCCAGCAAAGACTTTCCCCTACAGCCCCAGCATTTT.

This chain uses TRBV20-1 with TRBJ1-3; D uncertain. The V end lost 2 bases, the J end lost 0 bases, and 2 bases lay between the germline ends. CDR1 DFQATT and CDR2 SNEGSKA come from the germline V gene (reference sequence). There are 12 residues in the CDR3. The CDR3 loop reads CSARYSGNTIYF. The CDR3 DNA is TGCAGTGCTAGATACTCTGGAAACACCATATATTTT.

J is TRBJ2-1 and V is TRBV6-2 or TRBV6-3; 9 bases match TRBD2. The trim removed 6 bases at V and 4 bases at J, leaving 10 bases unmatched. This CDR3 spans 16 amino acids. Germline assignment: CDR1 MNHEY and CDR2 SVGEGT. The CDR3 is CASSTGTSLLYNEQFF. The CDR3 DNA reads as TGTGCCAGCAGCACCGGGACTAGCCTCCTTTACAATGAGCAGTTCTTC.

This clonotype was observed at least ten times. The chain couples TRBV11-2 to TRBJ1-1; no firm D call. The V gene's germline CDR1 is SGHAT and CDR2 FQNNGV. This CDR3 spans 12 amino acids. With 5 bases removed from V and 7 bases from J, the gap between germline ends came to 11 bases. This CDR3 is CASSRRAFEAFF. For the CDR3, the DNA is TGTGCCAGCAGCAGACGGGCATTTGAAGCTTTCTTT.

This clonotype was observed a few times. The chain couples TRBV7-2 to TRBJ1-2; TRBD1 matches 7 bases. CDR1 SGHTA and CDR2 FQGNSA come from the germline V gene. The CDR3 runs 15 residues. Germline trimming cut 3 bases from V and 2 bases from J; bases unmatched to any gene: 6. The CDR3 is CASSLGEGANYGYTF. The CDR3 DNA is TGTGCCAGCAGCTTGGGTGAGGGGGCAAACTATGGCTACACCTTC.

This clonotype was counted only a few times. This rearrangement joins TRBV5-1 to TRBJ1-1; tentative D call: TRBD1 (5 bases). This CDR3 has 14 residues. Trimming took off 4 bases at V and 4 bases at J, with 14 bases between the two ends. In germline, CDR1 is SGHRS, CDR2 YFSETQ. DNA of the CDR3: TGCGCCAGCAGCGGGGCCTCCCCAGCCACTGAAGCTTTCTTT. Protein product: CASSGASPATEAFF.

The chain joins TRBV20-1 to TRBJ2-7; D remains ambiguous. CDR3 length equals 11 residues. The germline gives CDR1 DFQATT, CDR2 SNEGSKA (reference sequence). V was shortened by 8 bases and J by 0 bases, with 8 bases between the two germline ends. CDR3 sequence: CSPKSSYEQYF. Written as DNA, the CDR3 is TGCAGTCCGAAGAGCTCCTACGAGCAGTACTTC.

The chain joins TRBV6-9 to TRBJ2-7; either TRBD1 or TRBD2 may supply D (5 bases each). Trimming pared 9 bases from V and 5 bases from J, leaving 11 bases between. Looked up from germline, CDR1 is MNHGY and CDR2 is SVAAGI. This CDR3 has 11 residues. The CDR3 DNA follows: TGTGCCAGTGCTCGGGACCACGAGCAGTACTTC. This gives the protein CASARDHEQYF.

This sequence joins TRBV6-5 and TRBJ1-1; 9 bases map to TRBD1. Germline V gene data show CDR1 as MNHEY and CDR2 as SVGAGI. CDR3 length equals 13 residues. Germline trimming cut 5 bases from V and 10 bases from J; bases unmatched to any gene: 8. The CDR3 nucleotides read TGTGCCAGCAGTGAAACAGGGGGCAAGACAGCTTTCTTT. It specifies CASSETGGKTAFF.

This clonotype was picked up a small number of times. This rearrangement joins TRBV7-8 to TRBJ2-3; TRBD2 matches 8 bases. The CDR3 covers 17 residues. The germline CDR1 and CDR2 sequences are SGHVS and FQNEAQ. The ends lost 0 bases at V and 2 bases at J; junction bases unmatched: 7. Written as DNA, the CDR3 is TGTGCCAGCAGCTTAGCCGAGCGGGAGTGGTTCACAGATACGCAGTATTTT. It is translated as CASSLAEREWFTDTQYF.

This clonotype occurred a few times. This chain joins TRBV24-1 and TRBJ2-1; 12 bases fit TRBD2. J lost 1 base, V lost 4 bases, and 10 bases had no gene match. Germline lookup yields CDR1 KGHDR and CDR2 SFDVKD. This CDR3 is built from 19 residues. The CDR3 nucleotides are TGTGCCACCAGTGAGGTGACTAGCGGGAGCCCGCGATCCTACAATGAGCAGTTCTTC. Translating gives CATSEVTSGSPRSYNEQFF.

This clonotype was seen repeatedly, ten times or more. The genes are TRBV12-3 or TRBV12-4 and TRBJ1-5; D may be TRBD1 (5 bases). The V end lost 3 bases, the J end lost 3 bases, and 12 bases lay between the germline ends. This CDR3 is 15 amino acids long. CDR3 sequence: CASSFGGGPNQPQHF. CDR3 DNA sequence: TGTGCCAGCAGTTTCGGGGGGGGTCCCAATCAGCCCCAGCATTTT.

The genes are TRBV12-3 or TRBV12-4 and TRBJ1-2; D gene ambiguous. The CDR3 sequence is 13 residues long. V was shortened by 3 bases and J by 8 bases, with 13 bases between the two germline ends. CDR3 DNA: TGTGCCAGCAGTTTGACAAGGCCTGGAGGCTACACCTTC. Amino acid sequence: CASSLTRPGGYTF.

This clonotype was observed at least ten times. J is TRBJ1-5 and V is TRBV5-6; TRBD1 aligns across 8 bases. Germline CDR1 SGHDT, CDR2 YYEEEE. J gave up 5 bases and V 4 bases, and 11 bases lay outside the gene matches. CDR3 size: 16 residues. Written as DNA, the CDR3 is TGTGCCAGCAGCCAATTAGACAGGGGTACGGATCAGCCCCAGCATTTT. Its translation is CASSQLDRGTDQPQHF.

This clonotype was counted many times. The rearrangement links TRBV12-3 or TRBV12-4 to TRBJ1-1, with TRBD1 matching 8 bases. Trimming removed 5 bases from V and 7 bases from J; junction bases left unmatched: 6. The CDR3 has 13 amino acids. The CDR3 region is CASSQGTGHEAFF. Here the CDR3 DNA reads TGTGCCAGCAGTCAGGGGACAGGCCATGAAGCTTTCTTT.

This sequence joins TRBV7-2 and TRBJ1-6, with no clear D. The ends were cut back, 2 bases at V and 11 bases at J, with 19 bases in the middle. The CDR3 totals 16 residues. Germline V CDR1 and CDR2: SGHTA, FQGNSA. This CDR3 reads CASSLWGATRTAPLHF. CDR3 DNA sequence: TGTGCCAGCAGCTTATGGGGAGCGACCAGGACGGCACCCCTCCACTTT. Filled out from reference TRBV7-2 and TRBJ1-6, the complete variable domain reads GAGVSQSPSNKVTEKGKDVELRCDPISGHTALYWYRQSLGQGLEFLIYFQGNSAPDKSGLPSDRFSAERTGGSVSTLTIQRTQQEDSAVYLCASSLWGATRTAPLHFGNGTRLTVT.

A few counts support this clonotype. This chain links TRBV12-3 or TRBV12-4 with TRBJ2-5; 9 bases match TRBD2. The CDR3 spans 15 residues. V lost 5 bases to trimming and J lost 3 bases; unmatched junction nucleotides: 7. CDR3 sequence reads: CASSDRRTSEETQYF. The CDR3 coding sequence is TGTGCCAGCAGTGACCGCCGGACTAGCGAAGAGACCCAGTACTTC.

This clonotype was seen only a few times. The CDR3 bases are TGCAGCGTTGAAGGTACAGGCGGTTTGGCAGATACGCAGTATTTT. This translates into CSVEGTGGLADTQYF. The rearrangement uses TRBV29-1 and TRBJ2-3; perhaps TRBD1 as D (5 bases). With 1 base removed from V and 4 bases from J, the gap between germline ends came to 15 bases. This CDR3 spans 15 amino acids. Per the germline V gene, CDR1 is SQVTM and CDR2 is ANQGSEA.

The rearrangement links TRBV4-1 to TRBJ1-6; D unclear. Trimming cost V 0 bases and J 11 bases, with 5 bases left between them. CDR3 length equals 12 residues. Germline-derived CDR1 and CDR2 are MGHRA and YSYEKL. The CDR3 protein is CASSQDYPPLHF. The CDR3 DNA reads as TGCGCCAGCAGCCAAGATTATCCACCCCTCCACTTT.

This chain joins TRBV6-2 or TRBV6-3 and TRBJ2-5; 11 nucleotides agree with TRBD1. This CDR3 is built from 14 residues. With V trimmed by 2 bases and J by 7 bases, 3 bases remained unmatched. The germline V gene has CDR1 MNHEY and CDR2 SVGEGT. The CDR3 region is CASSYTDRGRTQYF. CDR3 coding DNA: TGTGCCAGCAGTTACACGGACAGGGGGCGGACCCAGTACTTC.

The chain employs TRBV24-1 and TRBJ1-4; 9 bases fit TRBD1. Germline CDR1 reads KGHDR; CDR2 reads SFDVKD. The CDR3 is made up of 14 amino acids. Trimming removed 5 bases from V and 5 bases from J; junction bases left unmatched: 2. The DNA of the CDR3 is TGTGCCACCAGTGGGGGACAGGGCAATGAAAAACTGTTTTTT. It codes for CATSGGQGNEKLFF.

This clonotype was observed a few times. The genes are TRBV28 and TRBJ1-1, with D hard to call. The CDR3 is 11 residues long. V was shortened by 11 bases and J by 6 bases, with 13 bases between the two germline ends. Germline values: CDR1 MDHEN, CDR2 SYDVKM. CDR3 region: CAAIREAEAFF. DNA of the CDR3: TGTGCCGCGATCCGAGAAGCTGAAGCTTTCTTT. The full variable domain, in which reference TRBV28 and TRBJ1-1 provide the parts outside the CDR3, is DVKVTQSSRYLVKRTGEKVFLECVQDMDHENMFWYRQDPGLGLRLIYFSYDVKMKEKGDIPEGYSVSREKKERFSLILESASTNQTSMYLCAAIREAEAFFGQGTRLTVV.

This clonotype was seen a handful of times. CDR3 residues: CAISESGGAQETQYF. In DNA, the CDR3 is TGTGCCATCAGTGAGTCGGGAGGGGCCCAAGAGACCCAGTACTTC. The chain carries TRBV10-3 and TRBJ2-5, with 7 positions matching TRBD2. Germline CDR1 is ENHRY and CDR2 is SYGVKD. The CDR3 spans 15 residues. Unmatched junction bases numbered 2, after V lost 0 bases and J lost 1 base.

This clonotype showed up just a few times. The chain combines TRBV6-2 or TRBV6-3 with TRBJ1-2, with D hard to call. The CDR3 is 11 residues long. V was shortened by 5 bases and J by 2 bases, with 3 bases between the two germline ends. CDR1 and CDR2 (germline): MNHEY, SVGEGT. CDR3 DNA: TGTGCCAGCAGTCACAACTATGGCTACACCTTC. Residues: CASSHNYGYTF.